A single T cell receptor beta chain is shown here with its context. Its specificity is unknown. Sequencing used immunoSEQ multiplex PCR; TCRdb keeps in-frame clones, though not all of them. The sample gives roughly 120,000 clones, roughly 88% of which show up once; approximately 4.9% is in the top ten. With 0 bases removed from V and 1 base from J, the gap between germline ends came to 12 bases. The germline V gene has CDR1 MNHEY and CDR2 SVGAGI. The CDR3 length is 16 residues. The record originates from a study of cytomegalovirus exposure and HLA in healthy donors. Study-wide results and limits: In vitro confirmation showed three CMV-associated chains to be CMV antigen specific. Investigators reported 164 TCR beta chains as tied to cytomegalovirus.

This clonotype originated in a man younger than 35 in good health and CMV-seronegative. Sequencing used PBMCs. The chain recombines TRBV6-5 with TRBJ1-1, with D perhaps matching TRBD1 (5 bases). This chain's CDR3 is CASSYSSDSWNTEAFF. CDR3 bases: TGTGCCAGCAGTTACTCGAGTGACAGCTGGAACACTGAAGCTTTCTTT.